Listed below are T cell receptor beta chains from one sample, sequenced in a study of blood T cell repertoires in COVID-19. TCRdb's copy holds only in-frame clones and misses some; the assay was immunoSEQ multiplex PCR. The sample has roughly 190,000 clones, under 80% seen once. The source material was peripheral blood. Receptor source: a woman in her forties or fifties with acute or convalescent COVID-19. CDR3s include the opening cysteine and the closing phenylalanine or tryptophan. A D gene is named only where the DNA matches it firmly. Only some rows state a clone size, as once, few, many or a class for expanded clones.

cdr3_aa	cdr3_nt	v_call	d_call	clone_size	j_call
CAWSVTGGTGNTIYF	TGTGCCTGGAGTGTGACAGGGGGGACTGGAAACACCATATATTTT	TRBV30	TRBD1	few	TRBJ1-3
CASSMGQGRQETQYF	TGCGCCAGCAGTATGGGACAGGGCCGCCAAGAGACCCAGTACTTC	TRBV10-2	TRBD1	NA	TRBJ2-5
CASSVGERGYYGYTF	TGTGCCAGCAGCGTGGGTGAGAGGGGGTACTATGGCTACACCTTC	TRBV9	NA	once	TRBJ1-2
CASTRMGGLEYGYTF	TGTGCCAGCACCCGAATGGGGGGGTTAGAGTATGGCTACACCTTC	TRBV9	NA	NA	TRBJ1-2
CASSLFGSYNEQFF	TGTGCCAGCAGCCTTTTCGGCTCCTACAATGAGCAGTTCTTC	TRBV7-2	NA	NA	TRBJ2-1
CASSQRTSGGAGPNEQFF	TGTGCCAGCAGCCAAAGGACTAGCGGGGGCGCCGGGCCCAATGAGCAGTTCTTC	TRBV3-1/TRBV3-2	TRBD2	few	TRBJ2-1
CASSSRSPTGNEKLFF	TGTGCCAGCAGCTCCCGATCGCCGACAGGGAATGAAAAACTGTTTTTT	TRBV7-9	TRBD1	NA	TRBJ1-4
CASSSLAGVNEQFF	TGCGCCAGCAGCTCCTTAGCGGGAGTGAATGAGCAGTTCTTC	TRBV5-1	TRBD2	NA	TRBJ2-1
CASRVLRGGLGEQFF	TGCGCCAGCAGAGTTTTGCGGGGGGGCCTAGGTGAGCAGTTCTTC	TRBV5-1	TRBD2	NA	TRBJ2-1
CASRDLAGGNYNEQFF	TGTGCCAGCAGGGACCTAGCGGGAGGTAACTACAATGAGCAGTTCTTC	TRBV5-6	TRBD2	NA	TRBJ2-1
CASSPTGLGYTDTQYF	TGTGCCAGCAGCCCGACCGGACTAGGCTACACAGATACGCAGTATTTT	TRBV7-9	TRBD2	NA	TRBJ2-3
CASSDVNNRDEQYF	TGTGCCAGCAGTGATGTGAATAACCGAGACGAGCAGTACTTC	TRBV2	NA	NA	TRBJ2-7
CASSRRDYEGVPDTQYF	TGTGCCAGTAGCCGGCGGGACTACGAGGGGGTCCCAGATACGCAGTATTTT	TRBV19	NA	NA	TRBJ2-3
CATTRQGPYGYTF	TGTGCCACCACACGACAGGGACCCTATGGCTACACCTTC	TRBV19	TRBD1	NA	TRBJ1-2
CASSLTGTGPFGAEAFF	TGCGCCAGCAGCTTAACCGGGACAGGGCCGTTTGGCGCTGAAGCTTTCTTT	TRBV5-1	TRBD1	NA	TRBJ1-1
CASTPEDSKHRAQMNTEAFF	TGTGCCAGCACCCCTGAGGATTCAAAGCACAGGGCCCAAATGAACACTGAAGCTTTCTTT	TRBV21-1	NA	once	TRBJ1-1
CASSRTHGTDTRNYGYTF	TGTGCCAGCAGCCGAACCCACGGAACTGACACCCGTAACTATGGCTACACCTTC	TRBV3-1/TRBV3-2	NA	NA	TRBJ1-2
CASFRDYPTYEQYF	TGTGCCAGCTTCCGGGACTACCCGACCTACGAGCAGTACTTC	TRBV2	TRBD2	NA	TRBJ2-7
CASSVSGGQGNEQFF	TGCGCCAGCAGTGTTAGCGGGGGGCAGGGGAATGAGCAGTTCTTC	TRBV10-2	TRBD2	NA	TRBJ2-1
CASSVKDTQYF	TGTGCCAGCAGTGTCAAAGATACGCAGTATTTT	TRBV2	NA	NA	TRBJ2-3
CASSAGTGYEQYF	TGTGCCAGTAGTGCTGGGACAGGCTACGAGCAGTACTTC	TRBV19	TRBD1	once	TRBJ2-7
CASGLVWTSGYNEQFF	TGTGCTAGTGGTTTGGTGTGGACTAGCGGCTACAATGAGCAGTTCTTC	TRBV12-5	TRBD2	few	TRBJ2-1
CASSRTHSTDTQYF	TGTGCCAGCAGCCGGACACATAGCACAGATACGCAGTATTTT	TRBV3-1/TRBV3-2	NA	NA	TRBJ2-3
CASSLGGRNTGELFF	TGTGCCAGCTCGCTAGGGGGAAGAAACACCGGGGAGCTGTTTTTT	TRBV6-1	NA	NA	TRBJ2-2
CARESNQPQHF	TGTGCCAGAGAGAGCAATCAGCCCCAGCATTTT	TRBV7-6	NA	NA	TRBJ1-5
CAWRPNSSGNTIYF	TGTGCCTGGAGGCCAAACAGCTCTGGAAACACCATATATTTT	TRBV30	NA	NA	TRBJ1-3
CASSYVSGLATGELFF	TGTGCCAGCAGTTACGTCTCGGGACTAGCCACCGGGGAGCTGTTTTTT	TRBV6-5	TRBD2	NA	TRBJ2-2
CASWEGHNEQFF	TGTGCCTCCTGGGAGGGCCACAATGAGCAGTTCTTC	TRBV28	TRBD2	NA	TRBJ2-1
CASSLEAGGPRGGYTF	TGTGCCAGCAGCTTGGAGGCAGGGGGGCCCCGGGGTGGCTACACCTTC	TRBV5-5	TRBD1	NA	TRBJ1-2
CASSPTGTSGRTDTQYF	TGCGCCAGCAGCCCGACCGGGACTAGCGGGCGCACAGATACGCAGTATTTT	TRBV4-1	TRBD2	NA	TRBJ2-3
CASSHRTVDNEQFF	TGCGCCAGCAGCCACCGGACTGTAGATAATGAGCAGTTCTTC	TRBV5-1	NA	NA	TRBJ2-1
CASSFLDRGRNGELFF	TGTGCCAGCAGCTTCCTGGACAGGGGGCGCAACGGGGAGCTGTTTTTT	TRBV7-2	TRBD1	few	TRBJ2-2
CSVDNTGRGYTF	TGCAGCGTTGACAACACAGGGCGCGGCTACACCTTC	TRBV29-1	NA	NA	TRBJ1-2
CASSIRVGARTVTEAFF	TGTGCCAGTAGTATAAGGGTAGGGGCTAGGACCGTCACTGAAGCTTTCTTT	TRBV19	NA	NA	TRBJ1-1
CASSIDRSSGLYNEQFF	TGTGCCAGTAGTATAGATCGGAGTAGCGGCCTGTACAATGAGCAGTTCTTC	TRBV19	NA	many	TRBJ2-1
CASRHRGGRSANEKLFF	TGTGCCAGCAGGCATAGGGGGGGGAGAAGTGCTAATGAAAAACTGTTTTTT	TRBV2	NA	NA	TRBJ1-4
CASSLVGGGVEQFF	TGTGCCAGCAGCTTAGTCGGGGGAGGGGTTGAGCAGTTCTTC	TRBV7-2	TRBD2	NA	TRBJ2-1
CAWSVRGGTGGNQPQHF	TGTGCCTGGAGTGTACGAGGCGGGACAGGGGGCAATCAGCCCCAGCATTTT	TRBV30	TRBD1	NA	TRBJ1-5
CASSTGFTEAFF	TGTGCCAGCAGCACAGGGTTCACTGAAGCTTTCTTT	TRBV3-1/TRBV3-2	NA	NA	TRBJ1-1
CASSRTGDNSPLHF	TGTGCCAGCAGCCGGACAGGGGATAATTCACCCCTCCACTTT	TRBV3-1/TRBV3-2	TRBD1	NA	TRBJ1-6
CASSPGQGYSPLHF	TGTGCCAGTAGTCCCGGACAGGGATATTCACCCCTCCACTTT	TRBV19	TRBD1	NA	TRBJ1-6